The TCR beta chain under discussion was sequenced for a study of T-cell memory formation after mild COVID-19. This clonotype turned up a few times. cDNA libraries for TCR alpha and TCR beta, carrying sample barcodes and UMIs, came from 5'RACE with constant-segment primers. MiXCR, applied by TCRdb to the 5' RACE reads, yields one record per CDR3 protein. The sample holds 85,000 to 130,000 distinct CDR3 sequences, over 15% seen once. V was pared by 3 bases and J by 4 bases, with 13 bases of the junction left unmatched. Germline loops: CDR1 DFQATT, CDR2 SNEGSKA (reference sequence). This CDR3 has 16 residues.

Sequenced sample: PBMCs or a T cell subset sorted from them (not recorded which). The chain is built from TRBV20-1 and TRBJ2-7, with 9 positions matching TRBD2. This clonotype was obtained from an adult woman who had mild COVID-19 (a few samples of this study predate the infection). Cell type and time point are not known. The CDR3 loop reads CSARATGGRARYEQYF. CDR3 nucleotides: TGCAGTGCTAGGGCTACTGGCGGGAGGGCCAGGTACGAGCAGTACTTC.